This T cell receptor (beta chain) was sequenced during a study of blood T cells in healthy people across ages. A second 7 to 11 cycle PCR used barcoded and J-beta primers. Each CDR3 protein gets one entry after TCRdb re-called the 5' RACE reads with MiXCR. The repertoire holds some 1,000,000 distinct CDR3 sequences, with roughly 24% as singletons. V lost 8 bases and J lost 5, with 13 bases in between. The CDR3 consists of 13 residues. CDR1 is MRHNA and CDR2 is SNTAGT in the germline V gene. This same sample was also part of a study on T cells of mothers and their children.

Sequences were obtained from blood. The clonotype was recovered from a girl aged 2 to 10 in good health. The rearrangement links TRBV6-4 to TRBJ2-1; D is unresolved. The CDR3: CASSTRRDNEQFF. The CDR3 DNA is TGTGCCAGCTCCACTCGGCGCGACAATGAGCAGTTCTTC.